The next 5 T cell receptor beta chains were all read from a single sample in a study of tumor and adjacent non-tumor tissue in lung cancer (dated by TCRdb to the late 2010s). The library was built by means of multiplex PCR. Reads for this sample came from an Illumina HiSeq 2500. TCRbeta libraries were built by three rounds of nested PCR using primers (Table S4), following protocols modified from ARM-PCR. Clones were called with MiXCR by TCRdb after fastp trimmed the public reads at Q25, and only in-frame beta chains were retained. Rows matching on CDR3 protein sequence are summarized as one entry with the most common DNA and genes. The sample includes 80,000 to 130,000 distinct CDR3 sequences, with 55% to 65% observed a single time. Approximately 19% of the sample comes from the top ten. RNA was isolated from bulk unsorted tissue, and RNA quality was assessed with a NanoDrop ND-1000 and an Agilent 2100. The normal lung samples consisted of distant non-tumor tissue collected more than 3 cm from the tumor edge.

Sequencing was performed on distant non-tumor lung tissue. The receptors come from a man aged 30-40 years with non-small cell lung cancer.

Turning to this clonotype: The CDR3 does not close with the conserved phenylalanine or tryptophan, likely indicating a read error. The rearrangement uses TRBV11-2 and TRBJ1-3; D not certain. Trimming cost V 5 bases and J 0 bases, with 14 bases left between them. This CDR3 contains 16 residues. From germline, CDR1 is SGHAT and CDR2 FQNNGV. The chain's CDR3 is CASSLYTRISGNTIYS. The DNA for the CDR3 is TGTGCCAGCAGCCTCTATACCCGGATCTCTGGAAACACCATATATTCT.

This clonotype came up once. The final CDR3 position lacks the conserved phenylalanine or tryptophan, pointing to a likely read error. This rearrangement joins TRBV11-2 to TRBJ2-5, with a weak D call TRBD1 (5 bases). CDR1 and CDR2 from the germline V gene are SGHAT and FQNNGV. V dropped 1 base and J dropped 5 bases, with 8 bases sitting between them. CDR3 length: 13 amino acids. CDR3 in DNA: TGTGCCAGCAGCTTAGGACAGCAGGAGACCCAGTACTTA. Protein: CASSLGQQETQYL.

This clonotype occurred many times. The chain couples TRBV11-2 to TRBJ2-2; D gene unclear. Germline V gives CDR1 SGHAT, CDR2 FQNNGV. The length of the CDR3 is 14 residues. Trimming removed 0 bases from V and 7 bases from J, with 9 bases in between. CDR3 DNA sequence: TGTGCCAGCAGCTTAGATCAAGACGTCGGGGAGCTGTTTTTT. Translation: CASSLDQDVGELFF.

A note on this clonotype: Germline is not matched at one junction end, which may reflect a read error. The chain is built from TRBV6-6 and TRBJ1-1; TRBD1 matches at 10 bases. This CDR3 is built from 15 residues. Looked up from germline, CDR1 is MNHNY and CDR2 is SVGAGI (reference sequence). The CDR3 region has the DNA TGTGCGAGCAGTCGGACAGGGGGAGCGAACACTGAAGCTTTCTTT. It yields the protein CASSRTGGANTEAFF.

Note on this clonotype: No conserved phenylalanine or tryptophan ends this CDR3, so it is likely a read error. This sequence joins TRBV29-1 and TRBJ1-1, with 7 bases identical to TRBD1. CDR1 is SQVTM, CDR2 ANQGSEA, per germline. There are 12 residues in the CDR3. The CDR3 DNA reads TGCATCGGAGACAGGGTGGACACTGAAGCTTTCCTT. Its protein is CIGDRVDTEAFL.